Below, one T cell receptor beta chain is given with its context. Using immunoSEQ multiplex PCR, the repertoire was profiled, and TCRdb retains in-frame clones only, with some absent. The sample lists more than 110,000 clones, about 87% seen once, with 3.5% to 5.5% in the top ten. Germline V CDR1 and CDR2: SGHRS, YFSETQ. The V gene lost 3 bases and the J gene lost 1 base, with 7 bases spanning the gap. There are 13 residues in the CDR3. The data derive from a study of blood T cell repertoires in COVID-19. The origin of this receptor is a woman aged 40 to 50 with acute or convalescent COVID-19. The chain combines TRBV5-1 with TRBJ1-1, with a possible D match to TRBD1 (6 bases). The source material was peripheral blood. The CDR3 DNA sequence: TGCGCCAGCAGCTGGGACACGAACACTGAAGCTTTCTTT. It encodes CASSWDTNTEAFF.